This is a list of T cell receptor beta chains from one sample in a study of regulatory T cells in long-lasting Graves disease. TCRdb ran MiXCR on the multiplex PCR reads and lists one entry per CDR3 protein. The sample includes around 250,000 distinct CDR3 sequences, around a sixth of them seen just once. The same sample was also used in a study of T cells in Graves' hyperthyroidism and ophthalmopathy.

The source material was peripheral blood mononuclear cells (PBMCs), sampled at new diagnosis, from a patient treated with antithyroid drugs. The origin of the receptors is a woman aged 25-40 years with Graves disease. CDR3s include the opening cysteine and the closing phenylalanine or tryptophan. Each record gives: V gene, clone size, D gene, J gene, CDR3 protein, CDR3 DNA. A D gene is named only where the DNA matches it firmly. The size of a clone is reported for some rows only, either as once, few or many, or as a class for expanded clones.

V: TRBV5-1
size: many
D: TRBD1
J: TRBJ2-1
CDR3: CASSLGHRGLGEQFF
DNA: TGCGCCAGCAGCTTAGGTCACAGGGGGCTAGGTGAGCAGTTCTTC

V: TRBV12-5
size: .
D: .
J: TRBJ1-5
CDR3: CASGFETAAQPQHF
DNA: TGTGCTAGTGGTTTTGAGACAGCGGCTCAGCCCCAGCATTTT

V: TRBV12-3/TRBV12-4
size: many
D: .
J: TRBJ1-2
CDR3: CASKVRGGDYGYTF
DNA: TGTGCCAGCAAGGTTCGGGGGGGGGACTATGGCTACACCTTC

V: TRBV7-7
size: many
D: .
J: TRBJ2-5
CDR3: CASSLTGVETQYF
DNA: TGTGCTAGCAGCTTAACCGGGGTAGAGACCCAGTACTTC

V: TRBV11-2
size: .
D: TRBD1
J: TRBJ2-1
CDR3: CASSPGTGGEQFF
DNA: TGTGCCAGCAGCCCCGGGACAGGGGGAGAGCAGTTCTTC

V: TRBV6-1
size: many
D: .
J: TRBJ1-5
CDR3: CASDLGRPHVRNQPQHF
DNA: TGTGCCAGCGACCTTGGGAGACCCCATGTACGGAATCAGCCCCAGCATTTT

V: TRBV3-1
size: .
D: .
J: TRBJ1-6
CDR3: CASSLGGVAYNPPLHF
DNA: TGTGCCAGCAGCCTTGGGGGAGTAGCCTATAATCCACCCCTCCACTTT

V: TRBV28
size: few
D: TRBD2
J: TRBJ2-3
CDR3: CASSPPGGGPADTQYF
DNA: TGTGCCAGCAGCCCCCCGGGCGGGGGGCCTGCAGATACGCAGTATTTT

V: TRBV12-3/TRBV12-4
size: many
D: TRBD1
J: TRBJ1-1
CDR3: CASTLRQGTEAFF
DNA: TGTGCCAGCACCCTAAGACAGGGTACTGAAGCTTTCTTT

V: TRBV7-9
size: many
D: .
J: TRBJ2-5
CDR3: CASSTPGAVRTQYF
DNA: TGTGCCAGCAGCACCCCGGGGGCAGTAAGGACCCAGTACTTC

V: TRBV28
size: .
D: TRBD2
J: TRBJ2-5
CDR3: CASPPGASGGRYQETQYF
DNA: TGTGCCAGCCCCCCCGGGGCTAGCGGGGGGCGGTACCAAGAGACCCAGTACTTC

V: TRBV12-3/TRBV12-4
size: many
D: .
J: TRBJ2-4
CDR3: CASSTRVRAKNIQYF
DNA: TGTGCCAGCAGTACTAGGGTGAGAGCCAAAAACATTCAGTACTTC

V: TRBV5-5
size: many
D: .
J: TRBJ2-5
CDR3: CASSLAVGTETQYF
DNA: TGTGCCAGCAGCTTGGCCGTAGGGACCGAGACCCAGTACTTC

V: TRBV7-9
size: once
D: TRBD1
J: TRBJ2-1
CDR3: CASSEGTGRSSYNEQFF
DNA: TGTGCCAGCAGCGAGGGGACAGGGAGGAGCTCCTACAATGAGCAGTTCTTC

V: TRBV18
size: many
D: .
J: TRBJ1-3
CDR3: CASSPSDRSGNTIYF
DNA: TGTGCCAGCTCACCTTCAGACCGCTCTGGAAACACCATATATTTT

V: TRBV5-1
size: many
D: .
J: TRBJ1-1
CDR3: CASSRTGTYTEAFF
DNA: TGCGCCAGCAGCCGGACCGGGACTTACACTGAAGCTTTCTTT

V: TRBV5-1
size: .
D: .
J: TRBJ1-4
CDR3: CASSLARDDEKLFF
DNA: TGCGCCAGCAGCTTGGCACGGGACGACGAAAAACTGTTTTTT

V: TRBV7-8
size: many
D: .
J: TRBJ1-3
CDR3: CASSPGLGQAGFTIYF
DNA: TGTGCCAGCAGCCCAGGCCTTGGGCAGGCAGGTTTCACCATATATTTT

V: TRBV9
size: many
D: .
J: TRBJ1-1
CDR3: CASSVGGGQSTEAFF
DNA: TGTGCCAGCAGCGTGGGAGGGGGTCAAAGCACTGAAGCTTTCTTT

V: TRBV20-1
size: many
D: .
J: TRBJ2-7
CDR3: CSARDLNDYEQYF
DNA: TGCAGTGCTAGAGATTTGAACGATTACGAGCAGTACTTC

V: TRBV12-3/TRBV12-4
size: .
D: TRBD1
J: TRBJ1-5
CDR3: CASSPRTGGGQPQHF
DNA: TGTGCCAGCTCGCCGAGGACAGGGGGGGGTCAGCCCCAGCATTTT

V: TRBV20-1
size: .
D: .
J: TRBJ1-2
CDR3: CSAFDTPNYGYTF
DNA: TGCAGTGCTTTCGACACCCCTAACTATGGCTACACCTTC

V: TRBV12-3/TRBV12-4
size: many
D: .
J: TRBJ2-7
CDR3: CASSLSVAYEQYF
DNA: TGTGCCAGCAGTTTAAGCGTGGCGTACGAGCAGTACTTC